This note documents a single T cell receptor beta chain sequence. Antigen specificity is unknown. These donors, healthy bone marrow donors, were studied. The data were taken from a study of cytomegalovirus exposure and HLA in healthy donors. Study-wide background: Out of about 170 million T cells, an earlier analysis found roughly 110 million unique TCR beta sequences in total. Genotyping of more than 300 donors showed that about 83% belonged to the Caucasian-associated ancestry cluster. Study conclusions and caveats: By a later analysis, the bulk of CMV-associated TCR beta chains appeared HLA-restricted.

The V and J ends lost 8 bases and 10 bases respectively, with 18 bases between them. Germline values: CDR1 ENHRY, CDR2 SYGVKD. The CDR3 loop spans 14 amino acids. The PCR had 60 Vbeta and 13 Jbeta primers. The protocol was immunoSEQ multiplex PCR, while the TCRdb copy is restricted to in-frame clones and leaves out a portion. This table holds 35,000 to 50,000 clones, approximately 63% found once. The rearrangement links TRBV10-3 to TRBJ1-6; D may be TRBD1 (6 bases). Source material: PBMCs. This sequence was found in a man aged 35 to 55 in good health and CMV-seronegative. CDR3 sequence (DNA): TGTGCCATCGGCCCCATAGGGGGAGAATCACCCCTCCACTTT. This translates into CAIGPIGGESPLHF.